Listed below are T cell receptor beta chains from one sample, sequenced in a study of beta chain features in type 1 diabetes. Assay used: immunoSEQ multiplex PCR; TCRdb lists only in-frame clones, some missing. The repertoire has almost 350,000 clones, roughly 8% of them found once; the top ten carry roughly 0.44%. Sequencing was done on a sample of central memory CD4+ T cells from blood. These receptors all stem from a young woman in good health. CDR3s include the opening cysteine and the closing phenylalanine or tryptophan. The order of the fields is clone size, V gene, CDR3 length, J gene, D gene, CDR3 protein, CDR3 DNA. The D gene is left open where the match is weak. The listing skips clone size in some rows; elsewhere it reads once, few, many or a size class.

clone_size: -
v_call: TRBV6-5
cdr3_length: 14
j_call: TRBJ2-6
d_call: -
cdr3_aa: CASRSHSGANVLTF
cdr3_nt: TGTGCCAGCCGATCCCACTCTGGGGCCAACGTCCTGACTTTC

clone_size: -
v_call: TRBV7-9
cdr3_length: 15
j_call: TRBJ2-1
d_call: -
cdr3_aa: CASSPRGRVANEQFF
cdr3_nt: TGTGCCAGCAGCCCCCGAGGCAGGGTTGCCAATGAGCAGTTCTTC

clone_size: -
v_call: TRBV7-2
cdr3_length: 16
j_call: TRBJ2-5
d_call: TRBD2
cdr3_aa: CASSPLAGGRWETQYF
cdr3_nt: TGTGCCAGCAGCCCTCTAGCGGGAGGGCGGTGGGAGACCCAGTACTTC

clone_size: many
v_call: TRBV18
cdr3_length: 18
j_call: TRBJ2-3
d_call: -
cdr3_aa: CASSPPNVRLGGTDTQYF
cdr3_nt: TGTGCCAGCTCACCACCTAATGTCCGACTAGGGGGCACAGATACGCAGTATTTT

clone_size: -
v_call: TRBV7-9
cdr3_length: 16
j_call: TRBJ2-4
d_call: TRBD2
cdr3_aa: CASIGTSGFRGNIQYF
cdr3_nt: TGTGCCAGCATCGGGACTAGCGGGTTCAGGGGAAACATTCAGTACTTC

clone_size: -
v_call: TRBV7-9
cdr3_length: 15
j_call: TRBJ2-5
d_call: -
cdr3_aa: CASSPNTGKQETQYF
cdr3_nt: TGTGCCAGCAGCCCAAATACCGGGAAACAAGAGACCCAGTACTTC

clone_size: few
v_call: TRBV29-1
cdr3_length: 13
j_call: TRBJ2-1
d_call: TRBD2
cdr3_aa: CSVPSGGANEQFF
cdr3_nt: TGCAGCGTACCTAGCGGGGGGGCCAATGAGCAGTTCTTC

clone_size: few
v_call: TRBV6-6
cdr3_length: 13
j_call: TRBJ2-5
d_call: -
cdr3_aa: CASSAGLQETQYF
cdr3_nt: TGTGCCAGCAGTGCTGGGTTGCAAGAGACCCAGTACTTC

clone_size: -
v_call: TRBV18
cdr3_length: 14
j_call: TRBJ2-7
d_call: -
cdr3_aa: CASSQPIPSYEQYF
cdr3_nt: TGTGCCAGCTCACAGCCCATCCCATCCTACGAGCAGTACTTC

clone_size: many
v_call: TRBV7-9
cdr3_length: 14
j_call: TRBJ1-1
d_call: -
cdr3_aa: CASSLDRLNTEAFF
cdr3_nt: TGTGCCAGCAGCTTGGACAGATTGAACACTGAAGCTTTCTTT

clone_size: -
v_call: TRBV12-5
cdr3_length: 16
j_call: TRBJ1-1
d_call: TRBD1
cdr3_aa: CASGLEQGGAWTEAFF
cdr3_nt: TGTGCTAGTGGTTTGGAACAGGGGGGGGCGTGGACTGAAGCTTTCTTT